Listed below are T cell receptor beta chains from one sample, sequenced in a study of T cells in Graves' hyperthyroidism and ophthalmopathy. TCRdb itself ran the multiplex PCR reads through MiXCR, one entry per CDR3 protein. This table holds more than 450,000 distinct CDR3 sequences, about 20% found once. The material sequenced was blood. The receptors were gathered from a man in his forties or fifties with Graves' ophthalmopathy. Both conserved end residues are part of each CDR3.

CDR3aa: CASSQGQRGFSETQYF
j_gene: TRBJ2-5
v_gene: TRBV4-2

CDR3aa: CAISEQSSYNEQFF
j_gene: TRBJ2-1
v_gene: TRBV10-3

CDR3aa: CASGERGVTEAFF
j_gene: TRBJ1-1
v_gene: TRBV18

CDR3aa: CSAQLIAGEDEQYF
j_gene: TRBJ2-7
v_gene: TRBV20-1

CDR3aa: CASSLVTGGNQPQHF
j_gene: TRBJ1-5
v_gene: TRBV27

CDR3aa: CASSQPPSGAFF
j_gene: TRBJ1-1
v_gene: TRBV2

CDR3aa: CAISELAGPPENTQYF
j_gene: TRBJ2-3
v_gene: TRBV10-3

CDR3aa: CASSYLGRAPNEQFF
j_gene: TRBJ2-1
v_gene: TRBV6-2/TRBV6-3

CDR3aa: CASSERLWTGGDYGYTF
j_gene: TRBJ1-2
v_gene: TRBV9

CDR3aa: CATSAPLDMERPFYEQYF
j_gene: TRBJ2-7
v_gene: TRBV15

CDR3aa: CATGDSNQPQHF
j_gene: TRBJ1-5
v_gene: TRBV10-3

CDR3aa: CASSESRFGDRDTEAFF
j_gene: TRBJ1-1
v_gene: TRBV10-1

CDR3aa: CSGPYQGNYGYTF
j_gene: TRBJ1-2
v_gene: TRBV20-1

CDR3aa: CSASGSGRARTGELFF
j_gene: TRBJ2-2
v_gene: TRBV20-1

CDR3aa: CASSPTHWDRTDGELFF
j_gene: TRBJ2-2
v_gene: TRBV6-1

CDR3aa: CASSQGQVYEQYF
j_gene: TRBJ2-7
v_gene: TRBV6-1

CDR3aa: CASSLDAGGTTLDTQYF
j_gene: TRBJ2-3
v_gene: TRBV5-1

CDR3aa: CASTPSARSSYEQYF
j_gene: TRBJ2-7
v_gene: TRBV7-9

CDR3aa: CATSLTGGTDTQYF
j_gene: TRBJ2-3
v_gene: TRBV24-1

CDR3aa: CASSWLAGGPETQYF
j_gene: TRBJ2-5
v_gene: TRBV28

CDR3aa: CASSLYQGTFGYTF
j_gene: TRBJ1-2
v_gene: TRBV19

CDR3aa: CASSYSTGRGFNEKLFF
j_gene: TRBJ1-4
v_gene: TRBV6-6

CDR3aa: CASSVGVDQPQHF
j_gene: TRBJ1-5
v_gene: TRBV9

CDR3aa: CSARTGFGNTIYF
j_gene: TRBJ1-3
v_gene: TRBV20-1

CDR3aa: CASGTRAAGNEKLFF
j_gene: TRBJ1-4
v_gene: TRBV6-1

CDR3aa: CASSQDVGPMETQYF
j_gene: TRBJ2-5
v_gene: TRBV4-2

CDR3aa: CSASTRGPSTDTQYF
j_gene: TRBJ2-3
v_gene: TRBV20-1

CDR3aa: CASRQQGRYTGELFF
j_gene: TRBJ2-2
v_gene: TRBV3-1

CDR3aa: CAISDGTLRPYEQYF
j_gene: TRBJ2-7
v_gene: TRBV10-3

CDR3aa: CASSEAMGEWETQYF
j_gene: TRBJ2-5
v_gene: TRBV6-1

CDR3aa: CAWSLSDNEQFF
j_gene: TRBJ2-1
v_gene: TRBV30

CDR3aa: CASHEGHYGYTF
j_gene: TRBJ1-2
v_gene: TRBV6-1

CDR3aa: CASRKGGPNEKLFF
j_gene: TRBJ1-4
v_gene: TRBV6-1

CDR3aa: CASSLNLAGVEETQYF
j_gene: TRBJ2-5
v_gene: TRBV7-9

CDR3aa: CASSLYTGGTEAFF
j_gene: TRBJ1-1
v_gene: TRBV5-1